This T cell receptor (beta chain) was recovered during a study of post-analysis software for immune sequencing data. General study results and limits: Higher frequency in patients than in controls was seen for about five TRBV segments, with TRBV5-6, TRBV5-1 and TRBV20-1 among them.

The authors incorporated unique molecular identifiers into the TCR beta cDNA libraries. Once about 0.9 to 11 million T cells were used, roughly 500,000 cDNA molecules resulted. TCRdb re-called the PCR reads with MiXCR, one entry per CDR3 protein. The data hold about 500,000 distinct CDR3 sequences, with over 35% observed a single time. The CDR3 runs to 12 residues. Germline CDR1 and CDR2: DFQATT and SNEGSKA (reference sequence). Trimming left V 2 bases short and J 3 bases short, with 7 bases between. As concerns this clonotype: Its antigen is undetermined.

The origin of this receptor is a girl aged 5 to 17 with multiple sclerosis. The chain couples TRBV20-1 to TRBJ1-1; D unclear. Sequencing was done on a sample of blood. This chain's CDR3 is CSARIIDTEAFF. The CDR3, as DNA: TGCAGTGCTAGAATTATAGACACTGAAGCTTTCTTT.